The TCR beta chain described here comes from a study of shared clonotypes between healthy human individuals. This clone was observed a handful of times. Its antigen is undetermined. Clones were read by immunoSEQ multiplex PCR, and TCRdb kept only the in-frame ones, dropping some. The sample yields 2,500,000 or so clones, approximately 93% seen once. Whole-study findings and limits: A handful of donors held about 5% of naive CD4 clonotypes in common. Estimated clonotype richness was generally higher in naive than memory subsets. The genetic and exposure-history diversity represented was limited by few donors.

The germline gives CDR1 MDHEN, CDR2 SYDVKM. The V gene lost 10 bases and the J gene lost 3 bases, with 13 bases spanning the gap. The CDR3 is made up of 13 amino acids. All donors were Caucasian adults living in Nashville, Tennessee. This clonotype was sampled from a man younger than 35 in good health. Some clones in this sample may be carry-over from other donors' samples. Sequencing was done on a sample of naive CD4+ T cells from PBMCs. Described subset: CD45RA+ positively selected. This chain uses TRBV28 with TRBJ1-5; weak D call: TRBD1 (5 bases). CDR3 residues: CAISGAYNQPQHF. CDR3 nucleotides: TGTGCCATAAGTGGGGCCTACAATCAGCCCCAGCATTTT.